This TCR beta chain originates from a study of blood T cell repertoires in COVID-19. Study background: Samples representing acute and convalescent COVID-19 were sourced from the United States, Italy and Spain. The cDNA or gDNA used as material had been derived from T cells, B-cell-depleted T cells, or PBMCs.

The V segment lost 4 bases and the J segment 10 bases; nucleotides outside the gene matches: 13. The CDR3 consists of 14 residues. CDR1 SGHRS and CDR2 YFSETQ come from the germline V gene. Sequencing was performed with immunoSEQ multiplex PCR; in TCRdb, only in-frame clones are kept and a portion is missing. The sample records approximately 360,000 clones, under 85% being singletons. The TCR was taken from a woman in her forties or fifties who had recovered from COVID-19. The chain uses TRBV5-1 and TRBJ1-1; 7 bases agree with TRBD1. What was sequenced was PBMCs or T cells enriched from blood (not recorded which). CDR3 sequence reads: CASSPGSGTELAFF. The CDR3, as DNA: TGCGCCAGCAGCCCGGGTTCCGGGACAGAACTAGCTTTCTTT.